This T cell receptor (beta chain) was sequenced in a study of T-cell reconstitution after alpha-beta-depleted transplantation in children. Molecular barcoding with unique molecular identifiers was used for the TCRbeta library. One entry per CDR3 protein, called by TCRdb with MiXCR from the PCR reads. The table lists about 270,000 distinct CDR3 sequences, over 8% of them singletons, with about 9.5% in the top ten. This clonotype was seen a handful of times. This CDR3 contains 14 residues. The germline V gene encodes CDR1 LGHDT and CDR2 YNNKEL (reference sequence). Trimming removed 4 bases from V and 12 bases from J, with 18 bases in between.

The chain links TRBV3-1 to TRBJ1-4, with D possibly being TRBD1 (5 bases). The starting material was PBMCs from the stem cell graft donor, obtained from the stem cell graft. The clonotype was recovered from a human donor who donated a stem cell graft to a child with SCID. CDR3 sequence reads: CASSPSVGGRELFF. The CDR3 region has the DNA TGTGCCAGCAGCCCAAGCGTTGGGGGTCGGGAACTGTTTTTT.